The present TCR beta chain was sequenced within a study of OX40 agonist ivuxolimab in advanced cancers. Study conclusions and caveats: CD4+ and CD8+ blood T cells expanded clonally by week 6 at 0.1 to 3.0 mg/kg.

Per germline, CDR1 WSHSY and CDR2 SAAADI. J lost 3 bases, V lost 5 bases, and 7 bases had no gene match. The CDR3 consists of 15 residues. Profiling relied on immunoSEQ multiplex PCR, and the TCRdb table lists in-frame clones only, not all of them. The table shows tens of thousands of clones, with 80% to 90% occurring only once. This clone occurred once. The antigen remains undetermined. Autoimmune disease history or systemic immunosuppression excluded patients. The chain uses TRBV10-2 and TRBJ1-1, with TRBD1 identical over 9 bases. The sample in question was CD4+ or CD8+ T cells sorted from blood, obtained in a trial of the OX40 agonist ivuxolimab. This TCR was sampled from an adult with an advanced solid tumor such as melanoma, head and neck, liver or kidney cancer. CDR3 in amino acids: CASSTLTGGDTEAFF. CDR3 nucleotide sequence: TGCGCCAGCAGTACCCTGACAGGGGGTGACACTGAAGCTTTCTTT.